What follows are 14 T cell receptor beta chains derived from one specimen sequenced in a study of molecular identifiers for immune sequencing clone quantification. TCRdb re-called the PCR reads through MiXCR, storing one row per CDR3 protein. Altogether approximately 60,000 distinct CDR3 sequences are present, around 20% being singletons, with the ten largest covering 1.4%. The sample consisted of naive CD8+ T cells from blood, with Jurkat cell RNA spiked in. Subset defined: FACS-sorted CD8+CD4-CCR7+CD45RA+ naive T cells. Every receptor here comes from a human donor in good health. Some libraries in this study had Jurkat cell RNA spiked in.

The chain employs TRBV7-6 and TRBJ2-2, with a possible D match to TRBD2 (6 bases). The CDR3 loop spans 16 amino acids. The germline CDR1 and CDR2 sequences are SGHVS and FNYEAQ. Trimming removed 4 bases from V and 1 base from J, with 13 bases in between. The CDR3 DNA reads TGTGCCAGCAGCTACGGGACTGGGAGGAACACCGGGGAGCTGTTTTTT. Its translation: CASSYGTGRNTGELFF.

In its sample, this clonotype was seen many times. The DNA for the CDR3 is TGCAGTGCTAATAGTATCACCGATACTGTCACCTACGAGCAGTACTTC. This sequence encodes CSANSITDTVTYEQYF. V is TRBV20-1 and J is TRBJ2-7; no reliable D call. Deletions cut 4 bases from V and 2 bases from J, with 21 bases between. The germline V gene has CDR1 DFQATT and CDR2 SNEGSKA (reference sequence). The CDR3 runs to 16 residues.

This clonotype was seen many times. J is TRBJ2-1 and V is TRBV19; 12 bases match TRBD2. The trim removed 4 bases at V and 6 bases at J, leaving 7 bases unmatched. CDR3 length: 16 residues. Germline assignment: CDR1 LNHDA and CDR2 SQIVND (reference sequence). The CDR3: CASSNLGLAGPNEQFF. In DNA, the CDR3 is TGTGCCAGTAGTAACCTCGGACTAGCGGGACCCAATGAGCAGTTCTTC.

There are a few counts of this clonotype. The CDR3 nucleotides read TGTGCCAGCAGTTACAGCGGGAGCATCACCGGGGAGCTGTTTTTT. Translated, it gives CASSYSGSITGELFF. The genes are TRBV12-3 or TRBV12-4 and TRBJ2-2; 8 bases match TRBD2. The CDR3 has 15 residues. The junction had 5 bases not matched to a gene; V was cut back by 4 bases and J by 4 bases.

This clonotype was counted ten times or more. This chain uses TRBV2 with TRBJ2-2; a weak D match, TRBD1 (6 bases). This CDR3 is built from 15 residues. Trimming took 5 bases from V and 1 from J, leaving 11 bases between them. Germline-derived CDR1 and CDR2 are SNHLY and FYNNEI. Written as DNA, the CDR3 is TGTGCCAGCAGTCCGGGACATTTGAACACCGGGGAGCTGTTTTTT. It is translated as CASSPGHLNTGELFF.

This chain joins TRBV13 and TRBJ2-1; 7 bases agree with TRBD2. Germline V lookup: CDR1 PRHDT, CDR2 FYEKMQ (reference sequence). J gave up 3 bases and V 6 bases, and 5 bases lay outside the gene matches. The CDR3 is 14 amino acids. This chain's CDR3 is CASRLSGGYNEQFF. The CDR3 bases are TGTGCCAGCAGACTTTCGGGGGGCTACAATGAGCAGTTCTTC.

This clonotype has ten or more counts. The chain carries TRBV7-6 and TRBJ2-5, with D perhaps matching TRBD1 or TRBD2 (5 bases each). With 0 bases removed from V and 5 bases from J, the gap between germline ends came to 10 bases. Germline V gives CDR1 SGHVS, CDR2 FNYEAQ. There are 14 residues in the CDR3. The CDR3 loop reads CASSLAGEGETQYF. In nucleotides, the CDR3 is TGTGCCAGCAGCTTAGCGGGAGAGGGGGAGACCCAGTACTTC.

This clonotype was detected a few times. A much larger clone differs from this one at a single base, so this may be a read error. This chain uses TRBV7-6 with TRBJ2-3; D is tentatively TRBD1 or TRBD2 (5 bases each). Germline loops: CDR1 SGHVS, CDR2 FNYEAQ. The CDR3 sequence is 16 residues long. V lost 4 bases to trimming and J lost 0 bases, with 14 bases between them. The CDR3 sequence is CASSSEGITSTDTQYF. The CDR3 DNA is TGTGCCAGCAGCTCAGAGGGGATTACCAGCACAGATACGCAGTATTTT. Supplemented by reference TRBV7-6 and TRBJ2-3, the full variable domain reads GAGVSQSPRYKVTKRGQDVALRCDPISGHVSLYWYRQALGQGPEFLTYFNYEAQQDKSGLPNDRFSAERPEGSISTLTIQRTEQRDSAMYRCASSSEGITSTDTQYFGPGTRLTVL.

This clonotype was counted between two and nine times. CDR3 sequence (DNA): TGTGCCAGCAGCTCCGAAGACGTTAAGCAGTTCTTC. This translates into CASSSEDVKQFF. The chain combines TRBV11-3 with TRBJ2-1; no clear D. Germline V CDR1 and CDR2: SGHNT, YENEEA. This CDR3 has 12 amino acids. Trimming stripped 4 bases from V and 11 bases from J, with 12 bases between. Looking up the rest from reference TRBV11-3 and TRBJ2-1 gives the full variable domain: EAGVVQSPRYKIIEKKQPVAFWCNPISGHNTLYWYLQNLGQGPELLIRYENEEAVDDSQLPKDRFSAERLKGVDSTLKIQPAELGDSAVYLCASSSEDVKQFFGPGTRLTVL.

This clonotype was seen once. With a much larger clone just one base away, this may be a read error. The V call is TRBV5-1, the J call TRBJ1-4; the D gene is possibly TRBD1 (5 bases). Trimming removed 1 base at V and 6 bases at J, with 16 bases between. The germline CDR1 and CDR2 sequences are SGHRS and YFSETQ. This CDR3 has 16 residues. CDR3 nucleotide sequence: TGCGCCAGCAGCTTGTTCATGGGGACCACTGATGAAAAACTGTTTTTT. Protein product: CASSLFMGTTDEKLFF.

Many counts were recorded for this clonotype. V gene TRBV5-4 combines with J gene TRBJ2-7; the D call may be TRBD1 or TRBD2 (6 bases each). Germline CDR1 reads SGHNT; CDR2 reads YYREEE (reference sequence). This CDR3 comprises 14 residues. With 7 bases removed from V and 5 bases from J, the gap between germline ends came to 19 bases. The CDR3 is CASGIGGGPNEQYF. The CDR3 DNA reads as TGTGCCAGCGGCATTGGAGGGGGGCCGAACGAGCAGTACTTC.

This clonotype was observed a few times. V and J are TRBV5-5 and TRBJ2-5; 10 bases are shared with TRBD2. This CDR3 is built from 15 residues. Germline values: CDR1 SGHKS, CDR2 YYEKEE (reference sequence). V shed 1 base and J 5 bases; nucleotides not matched to a gene: 5. CDR3 region: CASSLSGRVVETQYF. As DNA, the CDR3 is TGTGCCAGCAGCTTGAGCGGGAGGGTGGTCGAGACCCAGTACTTC.

The J gene is TRBJ1-4, the V gene TRBV6-2 or TRBV6-3; a possible D gene is TRBD1 (6 bases). CDR3 size: 12 residues. CDR1 MNHEY and CDR2 SVGEGT come from the germline V gene. V lost 11 bases and J 10 bases, leaving 17 bases between the germline ends. The CDR3 is CARMGAEGKLFF. CDR3 nucleotide sequence: TGTGCCCGCATGGGGGCCGAAGGAAAACTGTTTTTT.

In this sample, this clonotype turned up many times. The chain recombines TRBV7-8 with TRBJ2-2; no definite D call. CDR1 and CDR2 (germline): SGHVS, FQNEAQ. Between the trimmed V and J ends, which lost 1 base and 0 bases, there was a span of 3 bases. The CDR3 length is 14 residues. This CDR3 reads CASSLGANTGELFF. Here the CDR3 DNA reads TGTGCCAGCAGCTTAGGTGCGAACACCGGGGAGCTGTTTTTT.